A selection of T cell receptor beta chains follows, all from one sample in a study of radiation and T cells in renal cell carcinoma. Sequencing used immunoSEQ multiplex PCR; TCRdb keeps in-frame clones, though not all of them. Among around 130,000 clones, approximately 90% were seen once, and the ten largest hold 5% to 6.5%. Sequenced here: blood, sampled from a patient whose treatment included radiotherapy and nephrectomy. The receptors were sampled from a woman in her 70s with renal cell carcinoma. CDR3s include the opening cysteine and the closing phenylalanine or tryptophan.

J gene: TRBJ2-7
V gene: TRBV30
CDR3 protein: CAWRTWTGGIEQYF

J gene: TRBJ1-1
V gene: TRBV19
CDR3 protein: CASSPLGLVTEAFF

J gene: TRBJ1-4
V gene: TRBV5-4
CDR3 protein: CASSQALNEKLFF

J gene: TRBJ1-1
V gene: TRBV5-8
CDR3 protein: CASSLWQGGEAFF

J gene: TRBJ2-1
V gene: TRBV9
CDR3 protein: CASSSSDRADNEQFF

J gene: TRBJ1-1
V gene: TRBV6-1
CDR3 protein: CASSESTQGTLNTEAFF

J gene: TRBJ1-2
V gene: TRBV10-3
CDR3 protein: CAISESGRDRSYGYTF

J gene: TRBJ1-1
V gene: TRBV19
CDR3 protein: CASYSALRGQTEAFF

J gene: TRBJ1-1
V gene: TRBV28
CDR3 protein: CASSLRISQGAEAFF

J gene: TRBJ2-7
V gene: TRBV5-6
CDR3 protein: CASSVGAYEQYF

J gene: TRBJ2-7
V gene: TRBV6-5
CDR3 protein: CASSLSGGGTYEQYF

J gene: TRBJ1-1
V gene: TRBV5-1
CDR3 protein: CASSLEVVSGTEAFF

J gene: TRBJ2-7
V gene: TRBV4-1
CDR3 protein: CASSSGVDRGSEQYF

J gene: TRBJ2-5
V gene: TRBV2
CDR3 protein: CASSAFGGGKETQYF

J gene: TRBJ1-5
V gene: TRBV19
CDR3 protein: CASTGGGLYQPQHF

J gene: TRBJ1-1
V gene: TRBV6-5
CDR3 protein: CASKKEGWTEAFF

J gene: TRBJ2-7
V gene: TRBV27
CDR3 protein: CASRILNSGPVAYEQYF

J gene: TRBJ2-2
V gene: TRBV2
CDR3 protein: CASGETNTGELFF

J gene: TRBJ2-2
V gene: TRBV19
CDR3 protein: CASSTSRGGTTGELFF

J gene: TRBJ2-7
V gene: TRBV14
CDR3 protein: CASSQGTGREQYF

J gene: TRBJ2-4
V gene: TRBV7-2
CDR3 protein: CASSLDWTGGPDKNIQYF

J gene: TRBJ1-2
V gene: TRBV5-8
CDR3 protein: CASSPGGLYGYTF

J gene: TRBJ1-1
V gene: TRBV10-3
CDR3 protein: CAISEEGAEAFF

J gene: TRBJ2-7
V gene: TRBV5-6
CDR3 protein: CASTSGGSSYEQYF

J gene: TRBJ2-1
V gene: TRBV19
CDR3 protein: CASSASWASGGLYNEQFF